This entry is about one T cell receptor (beta chain). The data originate from a study of blood T cell repertoires in COVID-19. The CDR3 loop spans 13 amino acids. V shed 3 bases and J shed 2 bases, with 7 bases lying between them. CDR1 and CDR2 from the germline V gene are SGHVS and FQNEAQ. Sequencing was performed with immunoSEQ multiplex PCR; in TCRdb, only in-frame clones are kept and a portion is missing. The data contain some 90,000 clones, 89% of them singletons. This TCR derives from a woman of 80 years or more with active COVID-19. This chain joins TRBV7-8 and TRBJ1-2; D is undetermined. Source material: peripheral blood. CDR3 DNA sequence: TGTGCCAGCAGCTTTGGCGGGAACTATGGCTACACCTTC. It codes for CASSFGGNYGYTF.